These T cell receptor beta chains were read from a single sample in a study of breast tumors, draining lymph nodes, adjacent tissues. Each CDR3 protein gets one entry after TCRdb re-called the multiplex PCR reads with MiXCR. This sample carries approximately 130,000 distinct CDR3 sequences, 21% of them seen once, and the ten largest clones take roughly 2%. The material sequenced was axillary lymph node tissue. The receptors derive from a female donor with breast cancer. Some clones in this sample may be carry-over from other donors' samples. Both conserved end residues are part of each CDR3. A D gene is named only where the DNA matches it firmly. Where a row states a size, it is once, few, many or the class of an expanded clone; other rows omit it.

CDR3 length	V gene	clone size	J gene	D gene	CDR3 DNA	CDR3 protein
12	TRBV3-1	many	TRBJ2-7	-	TGTGCCAGCAGCCAAGGGTCATCGTGGCAGACCTTC	CASSQGSSWQTF
16	TRBV20-1	-	TRBJ2-7	TRBD2	TGCAGTGCTAGGGGACTAGCGGGAGGTCTCGACTACGAGCAGTACTTC	CSARGLAGGLDYEQYF
14	TRBV6-4	many	TRBJ2-6	-	TGTGCCAGCAGTCCACTCCCTGGGGCCAACGTCCTGACTTTC	CASSPLPGANVLTF
13	TRBV19	few	TRBJ1-2	-	TGTGCCAGTAGTATTAACAAGGACTATGGCTACACCTTC	CASSINKDYGYTF
14	TRBV18	many	TRBJ1-3	-	TGTGCCAGCTCACCAAACGCCCAGGGAAACACCATATATTTT	CASSPNAQGNTIYF
14	TRBV5-1	many	TRBJ2-7	-	TGCGCCAGCAGCTTGGCGCCACCCAACTACGAGCAGTACTTC	CASSLAPPNYEQYF
13	TRBV5-8	many	TRBJ1-6	-	TGTGCCAGCAGCTTTGGGAAAGGCTCACCCCTCCACTTT	CASSFGKGSPLHF
16	TRBV30	many	TRBJ1-4	TRBD1	TGTGCCTGGAGCGAGCTCCGGGACAGGTATAATGAAAAACTGTTTTTT	CAWSELRDRYNEKLFF
12	TRBV20-1	many	TRBJ2-3	-	TGCAGTCCGTTGCGCGACACAGATACGCAGTATTTT	CSPLRDTDTQYF
16	TRBV20-1	few	TRBJ2-7	TRBD2	TGCAGTGCTAGAGATGGTGGCGGGAGAGGTGGGTACGAGCAGTACTTC	CSARDGGGRGGYEQYF
14	TRBV7-9	many	TRBJ2-3	-	TGTGCCAGCAGCTTGGCCCCTAGCACAGATACGCAGTATTTT	CASSLAPSTDTQYF
15	TRBV5-4	many	TRBJ2-2	TRBD1	TGTGCCAGCACACCGGGACAGGAGAACACCGGGGAGCTGTTTTTT	CASTPGQENTGELFF
12	TRBV12-5	many	TRBJ2-1	-	TGTGCTAGTGGTGCCTACTCCCATGAGCAGTTCTTC	CASGAYSHEQFF
14	TRBV7-2	many	TRBJ2-5	-	TGTGCCAGCAGTTCGGGGCCGGGGCAAGAGACCCAGTACTTC	CASSSGPGQETQYF
19	TRBV18	-	TRBJ2-3	TRBD2	TGTGCCAGCTCACCACTCGTCAGCTCTAGCGGGGGTTCCACAGATACGCAGTATTTT	CASSPLVSSSGGSTDTQYF
14	TRBV11-2	-	TRBJ1-2	-	TGTGCCAGCAGCCAAAGACAGGAGAACTATGGCTACACCTTC	CASSQRQENYGYTF
14	TRBV4-1	many	TRBJ2-2	-	TGCGCCAGCAGCCAAGATCGAGCCACCGGGGAGCTGTTTTTT	CASSQDRATGELFF
16	TRBV7-9	many	TRBJ1-2	TRBD1	TGTGCCAGCGCACGAGACAGGGGGCCGGGCCAATATGGCTACACCTTC	CASARDRGPGQYGYTF
12	TRBV20-1	many	TRBJ1-2	-	TGCAGTGCTAGAGGCGCTAGGTATGGCTACACCTTC	CSARGARYGYTF
14	TRBV27	many	TRBJ2-7	-	TGTGCCAGCAGTCCAGGACACGCCGGATACGAGCAGTACTTC	CASSPGHAGYEQYF
15	TRBV19	-	TRBJ1-5	-	TGTGCCAGCAACCTACGGGGGGATAGCAATCAGCCCCAGCATTTT	CASNLRGDSNQPQHF
16	TRBV7-6	many	TRBJ2-2	TRBD2	TGTGCCAGCAGCTTGTCAGCTAGCGGGAATGCCGGGGAGCTGTTTTTT	CASSLSASGNAGELFF
15	TRBV27	few	TRBJ2-3	-	TGTGCCAGCAGTTTTTGGCGCGGTGGCACAGATACGCAGTATTTT	CASSFWRGGTDTQYF
14	TRBV6-5	many	TRBJ1-5	-	TGTGCCAGCAGTTACGGGGCGGCCCATCAGCCCCAGCATTTT	CASSYGAAHQPQHF
13	TRBV5-1	-	TRBJ1-3	-	TGCGCCACCCGACAGAACTCTGGAAACACCATATATTTT	CATRQNSGNTIYF
15	TRBV5-5	many	TRBJ1-2	-	TGTGCCAGCAGCTTGGAAGGGACGGGTGACTATGGCTACACCTTC	CASSLEGTGDYGYTF
11	TRBV27	few	TRBJ1-4	TRBD1	TGTGCCAGCACAGGGGGAGAAAAACTGTTTTTT	CASTGGEKLFF
12	TRBV30	many	TRBJ2-7	-	TGTGCCTGGAGCGTTAACGCGGGGCAGCAGTACTTC	CAWSVNAGQQYF
14	TRBV27	many	TRBJ2-7	-	TGTGCCAGCAGTTTGGCTAACCGGCCCAGGGAGCAGTACTTC	CASSLANRPREQYF
15	TRBV20-1	many	TRBJ2-1	TRBD1	TGCAGTGCTAGAGCTGGTAGACAGGGGGACAATGAGCAGTTCTTC	CSARAGRQGDNEQFF
22	TRBV2	-	TRBJ2-2	-	TGTGCCAGCGGCACTCAACTTGGACAGGGTTTGGGGGGGATCCTGGGCACCGGGGAGCTGTTTTTT	CASGTQLGQGLGGILGTGELFF
12	TRBV6-1	many	TRBJ2-1	TRBD1	TGTGCCAGCAGGCAGGGGGCGTATGAGCAGTTCTTC	CASRQGAYEQFF
13	TRBV5-1	few	TRBJ1-1	-	TGCGCCAGCAGCTTGGGGGACAAACTAGACGCTTTCTTT	CASSLGDKLDAFF
12	TRBV28	-	TRBJ2-5	-	TGTGCCAGTCACAGGTTCCAAGAGACCCAGTACTTC	CASHRFQETQYF
14	TRBV27	many	TRBJ2-1	TRBD2	TGTGCCAGCAGTGAACTAGCGGGAGTTATTGAGCAGTTCTTC	CASSELAGVIEQFF
15	TRBV11-3	-	TRBJ2-1	-	TGTGCCAGACCCGTGGATCGGCGGGGAAACAATGAGCAGTTCTTC	CARPVDRRGNNEQFF
17	TRBV27	many	TRBJ2-1	-	TGTGCCAGCAGTTTGATAGGGGCAACAGTGGGACACAATGAGCAGTTCTTC	CASSLIGATVGHNEQFF
15	TRBV10-3	many	TRBJ2-1	-	TGTGCCATCAGTGAGGCAGGGGGGTCCTACAATGAGCAGTTCTTC	CAISEAGGSYNEQFF
14	TRBV5-1	many	TRBJ1-2	TRBD1	TGCGCCAGCAGCTTGGGGGGACAGGGTTCGGGCTACACCTTC	CASSLGGQGSGYTF
20	TRBV28	few	TRBJ2-7	TRBD2	TGTGCCAGCAGTTTTTGGTTGAATACCGGGACTAGCGGGAGAAATTACGAGCAGTACTTC	CASSFWLNTGTSGRNYEQYF